This T cell receptor (beta chain) was obtained from a study of blood T cell repertoires in COVID-19. Study-level information: Sites in the United States, Italy and Spain provided acute and convalescent COVID-19 samples. T cells, B-cell-depleted T cells, or PBMCs provided the cDNA or gDNA that served as material.

This CDR3 region has 16 residues. The V end lost 7 bases, the J end lost 4 bases, and 22 bases lay between the germline ends. Germline assignment: CDR1 LNHDA and CDR2 SQIVND (reference sequence). As handled by the study authors: Estimation of nucleated cell counts relied on the amplification of reference gene primers. Profiled with immunoSEQ multiplex PCR; TCRdb holds only in-frame clones, not every one. V, J and clone size are taken as reported in that table, and D and trimming were inferred from the DNA itself. The sample holds 30,000 or so clones, 90% seen once. A single count supports this clone. This clonotype originated in a man aged 65 to 79 with active or convalescent COVID-19. The specimen was peripheral blood. This chain uses TRBV19 with TRBJ1-2, with D perhaps matching TRBD1 (5 bases). CDR3 in DNA: TGTGCCAGTAAACTAAATTGGGGCACGGGAGGCTATGGCTACACCTTC. Translated: CASKLNWGTGGYGYTF.